This T cell receptor (beta chain) was sequenced for a study of blood T cell repertoires in COVID-19. Looking at the study overall: Acute and convalescent COVID-19 samples came from the United States, Italy and Spain. T cells, B-cell-depleted T cells, or PBMCs supplied cDNA or gDNA.

The germline gives CDR1 MNHEY, CDR2 SMNVEV (reference sequence). V was clipped by 6 bases and J by 5 bases, with 16 bases between them. The CDR3 runs to 14 residues. Data came from immunoSEQ multiplex PCR; TCRdb stores just in-frame clones and leaves some out. The table records approximately 120,000 clones, approximately 82% of them present only once. The sample taken for sequencing was peripheral blood. The V and J genes are TRBV27 and TRBJ1-2, with TRBD1 as a possible D gene (5 bases). This sequence originates from a woman of 80 years or more with active or convalescent COVID-19. In nucleotides, the CDR3 is TGTGCCAGCAGCCAGAGCAGGGACTTTTATGGCTACACCTTC. Its translation: CASSQSRDFYGYTF.